These 15 T cell receptor beta chains came from one sample sequenced in a study of control samples from healthy donors and cancer patients. Measured with immunoSEQ multiplex PCR; TCRdb has only the in-frame clones, and not every one. The table has just under 75,000 clones, less than 90% seen once. Specimen: blood. The origin of the receptors is a woman aged 45-65 years in good health.

V gene TRBV29-1 combines with J gene TRBJ2-5, with D hard to call. The germline V and J ends were trimmed by 2 bases and 5 bases, with 9 bases remaining between them. The CDR3 runs 12 residues. Per the germline V gene, CDR1 is SQVTM and CDR2 is ANQGSEA. CDR3 coding DNA: TGCAGCGTTGAACGCGATGGGGAGACCCAGTACTTC. It is translated as CSVERDGETQYF.

The chain is built from TRBV7-9 and TRBJ2-7, with TRBD2 matching over 7 bases. V gave up 4 bases and J gave up 1 base; unmatched junction bases: 4. CDR3 length: 14 amino acids. Per the germline V gene, CDR1 is SEHNR and CDR2 is FQNEAQ (reference sequence). The CDR3 nucleotides are TGTGCCAGCAGCTCTAGCGGCTTATCCTACGAGCAGTACTTC. This gives the protein CASSSSGLSYEQYF.

V gene TRBV6-1 combines with J gene TRBJ2-3, with 13 positions matching TRBD2. Per germline, CDR1 MNHNS and CDR2 SASEGT. The CDR3 length is 19 residues. Trimming cost V 1 base and J 0 bases; bases outside gene matches: 7. The CDR3 spells CASSEDWGLAGTSTDTQYF. For the CDR3, the DNA is TGTGCCAGCAGTGAAGACTGGGGACTAGCGGGAACTAGCACAGATACGCAGTATTTT.

This chain joins TRBV19 and TRBJ1-2; 12 bases are a match to TRBD1. V was clipped by 6 bases and J by 3 bases; unmatched bases: 5. This CDR3 has 15 residues. CDR1 is LNHDA and CDR2 is SQIVND in the germline V gene (reference sequence). CDR3 protein: CASRGDRGHDYGYTF. The CDR3 DNA is TGTGCCAGTAGGGGGGACAGGGGGCACGACTATGGCTACACCTTC. Full variable domain (outside the CDR3, taken from reference TRBV19 and TRBJ1-2): DGGITQSPKYLFRKEGQNVTLSCEQNLNHDAMYWYRQDPGQGLRLIYYSQIVNDFQKGDIAEGYSVSREKKESFPLTVTSAQKNPTAFYLCASRGDRGHDYGYTFGSGTRLTVV.

The V call is TRBV6-6, the J call TRBJ2-1; possibly TRBD2 for D (6 bases). The CDR3 spans 15 residues. The ends were cut back, 7 bases at V and 0 bases at J, with 13 bases in the middle. CDR1 and CDR2 (germline): MNHNY, SVGAGI (reference sequence). For the CDR3, the DNA is TGTGCCAGCAAGCCACGGGAGTCCTCCTACAATGAGCAGTTCTTC. Translating gives CASKPRESSYNEQFF.

The V and J genes are TRBV6-5 and TRBJ1-1; maybe TRBD1 (5 bases). Per germline, CDR1 MNHEY and CDR2 SVGAGI. Trimming removed 5 bases from V and 2 bases from J, with 9 bases in between. The CDR3 sequence is 13 residues long. The DNA of the CDR3 is TGTGCCAGCAGTCCGACAGAAAACACTGAAGCTTTCTTT. Translating gives CASSPTENTEAFF.

This clone has only a few counts. J is TRBJ2-7 and V is TRBV6-6, with TRBD2 matching over 7 bases. V shed 0 bases and J 2 bases; nucleotides not matched to a gene: 1. Germline V gene lookup returns CDR1 MNHNY and CDR2 SVGAGI (reference sequence). The CDR3 has 14 residues. The CDR3 nucleotides are TGTGCCAGCAGTTACTCGCTAGCGGCCTACGAGCAGTACTTC. Translated, it gives CASSYSLAAYEQYF.

A single count supports this clone. CDR3 protein: CASGPLTRDEKLFF. The CDR3 DNA follows: TGTGCCAGCGGGCCTCTAACTCGGGATGAAAAACTGTTTTTT. V gene TRBV25-1 combines with J gene TRBJ1-4; D gene uncertain. Trimming shortened V by 8 bases and J by 6 bases, and 16 bases separated the two germline ends. From germline, CDR1 is MGHDK and CDR2 SYGVNS. The CDR3 sequence is 14 residues long.

The V and J genes are TRBV12-5 and TRBJ2-1; D not resolved. Trimming took 2 bases from V and 5 from J, leaving 13 bases between them. The CDR3 totals 15 residues. CDR1 LGHNT and CDR2 FRNRAP come from the germline V gene. The DNA of the CDR3 is TGTGCTAGTGGTTTGTTCCTTGGAAATCACAATGAGCAGTTCTTC. It encodes CASGLFLGNHNEQFF.

This chain links TRBV7-3 with TRBJ2-7; D may be TRBD1 or TRBD2 (5 bases each). The CDR3 sequence is 14 residues long. The V and J ends lost 5 bases and 0 bases respectively, with 11 bases between them. Germline V gene lookup returns CDR1 SGHTA and CDR2 FQGTGA. Here the CDR3 DNA reads TGTGCCAGCAGCCGGGACGCTACCTCCTACGAGCAGTACTTC. This encodes CASSRDATSYEQYF.

The CDR3 DNA sequence: TGTGCCAGCAGTGAGACCAGGGAGACCCAGTACTTC. This translates into CASSETRETQYF. V is TRBV6-6 and J is TRBJ2-5; no reliable D call. Trimming cost V 5 bases and J 5 bases, with 9 bases left between them. Germline CDR1 reads MNHNY; CDR2 reads SVGAGI (reference sequence). The length of the CDR3 is 12 residues.

The chain employs TRBV5-1 and TRBJ1-1, with 8 positions matching TRBD1. V was pared by 4 bases and J by 4 bases, with 6 bases of the junction left unmatched. Germline-derived CDR1 and CDR2 are SGHRS and YFSETQ. CDR3 length equals 14 residues. CDR3 sequence: CASSLTGALTEAFF. For the CDR3, the DNA is TGCGCCAGCAGCCTGACAGGGGCGCTCACTGAAGCTTTCTTT. Filled out from reference TRBV5-1 and TRBJ1-1, the complete variable domain reads KAGVTQTPRYLIKTRGQQVTLSCSPISGHRSVSWYQQTPGQGLQFLFEYFSETQRNKGNFPGRFSGRQFSNSRSEMNVSTLELGDSALYLCASSLTGALTEAFFGQGTRLTVV.

The chain carries TRBV18 and TRBJ1-4; TRBD1 matches at 7 bases. The CDR3 runs to 13 residues. From germline, CDR1 is KGHSH and CDR2 LQKENI. The trim removed 4 bases at V and 7 bases at J, leaving 3 bases unmatched. This CDR3 is CASSRQGSEKLFF. The DNA of the CDR3 is TGTGCCAGCTCACGACAGGGTAGTGAAAAACTGTTTTTT.

The rearrangement uses TRBV4-1 and TRBJ1-4; a weak D match, TRBD1 (5 bases). CDR1 is MGHRA, CDR2 YSYEKL, per germline. Trimming cost V 0 bases and J 11 bases, with 7 bases left between them. The CDR3 runs to 12 residues. CDR3 protein: CASSQDGGKLFF. DNA for the CDR3: TGCGCCAGCAGCCAAGATGGGGGGAAACTGTTTTTT.

CDR3 amino acids: CASSVRGQGTEAFF. CDR3 nucleotide sequence: TGTGCCAGCAGCGTCAGGGGGCAGGGCACTGAAGCTTTCTTT. V gene TRBV9 combines with J gene TRBJ1-1; 8 bases are a match to TRBD1. The CDR3 contains 14 residues. The V gene end was trimmed by 2 bases and the J gene end by 4 bases; junction bases not matched to a gene: 4. Germline V gives CDR1 SGDLS, CDR2 YYNGEE.